Detailed here is one T cell receptor beta chain. Through a sample-barcoded 5' primer and a J-beta primer mix, a second PCR was run for roughly 6 to 12 cycles. TCRdb redid the calling of the 5' RACE reads with MiXCR, one entry per CDR3 protein. The data hold around 2 million distinct CDR3 sequences, with approximately 39% observed a single time. This record belongs to a study of blood T cells in healthy people across ages. Germline V gives CDR1 SGDLS, CDR2 YYNGEE. V was trimmed by 0 bases and J by 5 bases, leaving 7 bases between them. The CDR3 covers 13 residues. J is TRBJ2-3 and V is TRBV9; tentatively, D is TRBD2 (5 bases). The receptor comes from a human donor in good health. Sequencing was carried out using blood. The CDR3 nucleotides read TGTGCCAGCAGCGTAGATGAGGGAGATACGCAGTATTTT. This encodes CASSVDEGDTQYF.